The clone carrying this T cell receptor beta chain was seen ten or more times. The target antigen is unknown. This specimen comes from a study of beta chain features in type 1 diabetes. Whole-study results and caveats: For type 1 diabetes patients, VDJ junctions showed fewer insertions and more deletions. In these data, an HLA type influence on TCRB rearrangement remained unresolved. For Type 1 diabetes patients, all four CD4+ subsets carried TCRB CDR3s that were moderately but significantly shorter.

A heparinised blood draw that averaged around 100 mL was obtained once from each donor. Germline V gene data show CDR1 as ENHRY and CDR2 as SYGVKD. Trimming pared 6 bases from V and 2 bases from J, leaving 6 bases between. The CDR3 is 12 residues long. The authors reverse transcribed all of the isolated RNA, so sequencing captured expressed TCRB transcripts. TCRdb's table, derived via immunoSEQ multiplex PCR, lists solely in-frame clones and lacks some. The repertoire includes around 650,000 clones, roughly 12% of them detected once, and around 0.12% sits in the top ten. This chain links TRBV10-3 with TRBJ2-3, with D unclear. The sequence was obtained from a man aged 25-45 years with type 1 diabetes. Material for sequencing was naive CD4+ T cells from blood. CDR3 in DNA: TGTGCCATCAGGGGGTCCACAGATACGCAGTATTTT. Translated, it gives CAIRGSTDTQYF.